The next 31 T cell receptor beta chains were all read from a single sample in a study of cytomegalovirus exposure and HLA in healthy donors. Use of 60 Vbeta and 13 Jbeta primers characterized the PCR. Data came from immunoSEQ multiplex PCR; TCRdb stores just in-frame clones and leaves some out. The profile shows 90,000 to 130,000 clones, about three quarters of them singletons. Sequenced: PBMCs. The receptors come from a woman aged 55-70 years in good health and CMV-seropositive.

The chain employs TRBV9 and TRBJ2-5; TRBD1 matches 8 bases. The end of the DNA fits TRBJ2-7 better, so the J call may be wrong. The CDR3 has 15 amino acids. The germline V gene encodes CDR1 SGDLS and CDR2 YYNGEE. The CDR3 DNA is TGTGCCAGCAGCGAGTCGACAGGGGCCTCCTACGAGCAGTACTTC. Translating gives CASSESTGASYEQYF.

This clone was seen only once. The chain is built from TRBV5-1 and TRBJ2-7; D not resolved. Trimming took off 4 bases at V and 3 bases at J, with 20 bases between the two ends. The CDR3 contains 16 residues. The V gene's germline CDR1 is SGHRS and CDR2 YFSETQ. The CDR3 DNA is TGCGCCAGCAGCCCGGTCTCCGCGGAGACCCACTACGAGCAGTACTTC. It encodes CASSPVSAETHYEQYF.

Here the CDR3 reads CASSSQGLYQETQYF. The CDR3 nucleotides are TGTGCCAGCAGTTCTCAGGGACTGTACCAAGAGACCCAGTACTTC. This rearrangement joins TRBV27 to TRBJ2-5; D is possibly TRBD2 (6 bases). There are 15 residues in the CDR3. V was cut by 4 bases and J by 0 bases, with 12 bases left in between. Germline-derived CDR1 and CDR2 are MNHEY and SMNVEV (reference sequence).

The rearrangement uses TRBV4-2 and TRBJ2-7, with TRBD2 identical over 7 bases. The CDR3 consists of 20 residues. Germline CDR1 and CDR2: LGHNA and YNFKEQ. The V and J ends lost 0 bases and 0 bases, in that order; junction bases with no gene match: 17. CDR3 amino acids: CASSQDHPPGGAGASYEQYF. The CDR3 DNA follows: TGTGCCAGCAGCCAAGATCACCCTCCGGGTGGCGCGGGAGCCTCCTACGAGCAGTACTTC.

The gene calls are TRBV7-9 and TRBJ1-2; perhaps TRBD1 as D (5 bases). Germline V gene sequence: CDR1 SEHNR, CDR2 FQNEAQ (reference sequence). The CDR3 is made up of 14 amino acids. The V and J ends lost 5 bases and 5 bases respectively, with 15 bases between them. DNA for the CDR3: TGTGCCAGCAGCCCGGGGCGGGGGGATTATGGCTACACCTTC. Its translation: CASSPGRGDYGYTF.

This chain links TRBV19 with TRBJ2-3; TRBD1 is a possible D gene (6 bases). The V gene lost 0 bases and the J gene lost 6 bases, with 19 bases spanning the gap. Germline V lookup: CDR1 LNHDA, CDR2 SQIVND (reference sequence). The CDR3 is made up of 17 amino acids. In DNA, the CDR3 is TGTGCCAGTAGTATAGATCTTGGGGGCGATGCGATGGATACGCAGTATTTT. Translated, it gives CASSIDLGGDAMDTQYF. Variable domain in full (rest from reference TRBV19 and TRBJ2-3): DGGITQSPKYLFRKEGQNVTLSCEQNLNHDAMYWYRQDPGQGLRLIYYSQIVNDFQKGDIAEGYSVSREKKESFPLTVTSAQKNPTAFYLCASSIDLGGDAMDTQYFGPGTRLTVL.

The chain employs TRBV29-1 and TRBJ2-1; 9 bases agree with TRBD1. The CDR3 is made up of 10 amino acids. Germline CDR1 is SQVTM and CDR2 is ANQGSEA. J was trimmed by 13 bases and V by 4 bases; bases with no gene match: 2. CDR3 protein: CSVGTGVQFF. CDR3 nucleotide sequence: TGCAGCGTTGGGACAGGGGTTCAGTTCTTC.

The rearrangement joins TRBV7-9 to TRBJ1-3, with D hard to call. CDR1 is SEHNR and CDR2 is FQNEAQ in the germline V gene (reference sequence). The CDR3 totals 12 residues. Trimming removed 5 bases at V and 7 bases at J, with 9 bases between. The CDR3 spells CASSPLPNTIYF. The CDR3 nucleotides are TGTGCCAGCAGCCCCCTCCCGAACACCATATATTTT.

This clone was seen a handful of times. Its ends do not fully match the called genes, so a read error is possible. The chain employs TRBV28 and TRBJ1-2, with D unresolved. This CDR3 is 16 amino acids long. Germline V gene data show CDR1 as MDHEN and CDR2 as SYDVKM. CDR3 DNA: TGTGCCAGCACTTTACGGGGTGTAGACTCTAACTATGGCTACACCTTC. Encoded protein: CASTLRGVDSNYGYTF.

CDR3 loop: CASSLAPDSYEQYF. The DNA of the CDR3 is TGCGCCAGCAGCTTGGCTCCAGACTCCTACGAGCAGTACTTC. This sequence joins TRBV5-1 and TRBJ2-7; D is unresolved. V dropped 0 bases and J dropped 0 bases, with 7 bases sitting between them. This CDR3 is built from 14 residues. Germline values: CDR1 SGHRS, CDR2 YFSETQ.

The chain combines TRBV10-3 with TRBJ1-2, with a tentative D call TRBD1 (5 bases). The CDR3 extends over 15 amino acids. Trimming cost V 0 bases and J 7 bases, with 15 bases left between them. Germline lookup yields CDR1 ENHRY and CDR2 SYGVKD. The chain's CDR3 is CAISESNRGFGGYTF. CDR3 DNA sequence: TGTGCCATCAGTGAGTCGAACCGGGGGTTCGGTGGCTACACCTTC.

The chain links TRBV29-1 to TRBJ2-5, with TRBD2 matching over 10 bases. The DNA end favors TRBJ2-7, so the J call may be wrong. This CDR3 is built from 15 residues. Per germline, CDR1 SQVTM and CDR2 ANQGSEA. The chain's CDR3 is CSVVLTSGSTYEQYF. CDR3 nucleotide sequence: TGCAGCGTTGTCCTGACTAGCGGGTCAACCTACGAGCAGTACTTC.

In DNA form, the CDR3 reads TGTGCCAGCAGCCGGGAGAGTGGCAATCAGCCCCAGCATTTT. Amino acid sequence: CASSRESGNQPQHF. The V call is TRBV2, the J call TRBJ1-5; D is ambiguous. The CDR3 has 14 amino acids. V shed 6 bases and J shed 2 bases, with 11 bases lying between them. Germline CDR1 and CDR2: SNHLY and FYNNEI.

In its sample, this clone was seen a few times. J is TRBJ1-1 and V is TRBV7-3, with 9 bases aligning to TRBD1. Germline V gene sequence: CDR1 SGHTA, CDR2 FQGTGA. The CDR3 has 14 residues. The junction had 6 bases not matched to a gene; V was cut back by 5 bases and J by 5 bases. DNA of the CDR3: TGTGCCAGCAGCAGCACAGGGGGCGGTACTGAAGCTTTCTTT. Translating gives CASSSTGGGTEAFF.

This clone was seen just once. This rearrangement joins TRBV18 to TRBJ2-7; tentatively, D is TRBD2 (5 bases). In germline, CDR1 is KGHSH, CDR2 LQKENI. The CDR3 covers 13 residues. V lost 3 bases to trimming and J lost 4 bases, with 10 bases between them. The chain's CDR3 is CASSPLPGYEQYF. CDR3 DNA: TGTGCCAGCTCACCTCTCCCGGGATACGAGCAGTACTTC.

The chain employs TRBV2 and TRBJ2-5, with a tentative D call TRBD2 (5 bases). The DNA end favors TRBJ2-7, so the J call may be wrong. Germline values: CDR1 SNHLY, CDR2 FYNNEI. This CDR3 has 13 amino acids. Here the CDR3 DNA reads TGTGCCAGCATGAGATCGGGGTCAAGCGAGCAGTACTTC. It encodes CASMRSGSSEQYF.

CDR3 amino acids: CASSRTGNTDTQYF. CDR3 nucleotide sequence: TGTGCCAGCAGCAGGACTGGAAACACAGATACGCAGTATTTT. J is TRBJ2-3 and V is TRBV2, with TRBD2 as a possible D gene (5 bases). There are 14 residues in the CDR3. V was trimmed by 6 bases and J by 2 bases, leaving 12 bases between them. Germline V gives CDR1 SNHLY, CDR2 FYNNEI.

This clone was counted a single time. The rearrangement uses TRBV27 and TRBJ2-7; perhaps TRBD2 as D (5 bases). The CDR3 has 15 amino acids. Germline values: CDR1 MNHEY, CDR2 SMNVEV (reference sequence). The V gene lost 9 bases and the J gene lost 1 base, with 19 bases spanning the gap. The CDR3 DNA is TGTGCCAGTTCCAAGAGGGTCCAGCCTTCCTACGAGCAGTACTTC. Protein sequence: CASSKRVQPSYEQYF.

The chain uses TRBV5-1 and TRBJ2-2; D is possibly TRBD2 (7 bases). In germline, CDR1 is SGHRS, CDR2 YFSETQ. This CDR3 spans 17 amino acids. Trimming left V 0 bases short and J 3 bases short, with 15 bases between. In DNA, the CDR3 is TGCGCCAGCAGCTTGGGTCCGGAAGGGGGGGACACCGGGGAGCTGTTTTTT. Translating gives CASSLGPEGGDTGELFF.

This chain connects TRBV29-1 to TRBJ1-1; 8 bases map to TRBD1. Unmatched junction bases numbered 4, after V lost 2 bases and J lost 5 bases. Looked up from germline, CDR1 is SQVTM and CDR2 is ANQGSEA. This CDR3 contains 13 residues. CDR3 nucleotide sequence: TGCAGCGTTGAATTGGACAGGGTGACTGAAGCTTTCTTT. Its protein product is CSVELDRVTEAFF.

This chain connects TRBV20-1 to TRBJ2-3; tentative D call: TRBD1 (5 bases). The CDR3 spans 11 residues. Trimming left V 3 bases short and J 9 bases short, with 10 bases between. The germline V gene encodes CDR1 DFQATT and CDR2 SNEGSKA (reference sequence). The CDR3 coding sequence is TGCAGTGCTAGCCAGGGTATGACGCAGTATTTT. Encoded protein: CSASQGMTQYF.

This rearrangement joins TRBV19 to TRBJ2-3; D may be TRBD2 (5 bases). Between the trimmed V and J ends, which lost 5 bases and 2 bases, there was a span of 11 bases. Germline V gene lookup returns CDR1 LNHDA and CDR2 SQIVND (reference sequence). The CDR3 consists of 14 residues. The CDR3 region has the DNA TGTGCCAGTAGTCTCGGCGGGTACACAGATACGCAGTATTTT. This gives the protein CASSLGGYTDTQYF.

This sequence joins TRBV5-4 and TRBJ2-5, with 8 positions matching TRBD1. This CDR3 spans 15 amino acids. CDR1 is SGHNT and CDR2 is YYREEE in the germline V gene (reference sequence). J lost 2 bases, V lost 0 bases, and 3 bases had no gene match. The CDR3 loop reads CASSLVGTGQETQYF. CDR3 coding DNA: TGTGCCAGCAGCTTGGTCGGGACAGGTCAAGAGACCCAGTACTTC.

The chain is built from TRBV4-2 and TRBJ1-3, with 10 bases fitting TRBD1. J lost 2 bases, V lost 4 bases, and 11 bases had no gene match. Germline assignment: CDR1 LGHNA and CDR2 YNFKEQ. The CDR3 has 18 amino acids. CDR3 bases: TGTGCCAGCAGCCGCCAAAAAGGGGGGACAGGGGCTGGAAACACCATATATTTT. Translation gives CASSRQKGGTGAGNTIYF.

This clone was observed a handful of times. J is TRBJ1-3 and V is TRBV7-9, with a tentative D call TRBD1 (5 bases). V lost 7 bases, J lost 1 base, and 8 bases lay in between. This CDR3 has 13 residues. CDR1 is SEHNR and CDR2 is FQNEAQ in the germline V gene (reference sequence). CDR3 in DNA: TGTGCCAGCACACGGGGGTCTGGAAACACCATATATTTT. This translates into CASTRGSGNTIYF.

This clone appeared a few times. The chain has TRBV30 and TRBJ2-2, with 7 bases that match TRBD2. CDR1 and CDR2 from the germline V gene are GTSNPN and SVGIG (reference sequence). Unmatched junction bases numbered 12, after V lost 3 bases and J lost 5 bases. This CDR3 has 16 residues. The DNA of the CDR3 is TGTGCCTGGAGGGGGGGGAGGTTCTCGGGTACCGGGGAGCTGTTTTTT. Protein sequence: CAWRGGRFSGTGELFF.

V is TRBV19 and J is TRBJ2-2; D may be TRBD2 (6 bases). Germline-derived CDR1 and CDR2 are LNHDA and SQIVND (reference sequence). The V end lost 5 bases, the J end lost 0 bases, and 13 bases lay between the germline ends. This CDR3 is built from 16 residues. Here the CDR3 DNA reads TGTGCCAGTAGTGTCTTGGGGGGTTCGAACACCGGGGAGCTGTTTTTT. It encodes CASSVLGGSNTGELFF.

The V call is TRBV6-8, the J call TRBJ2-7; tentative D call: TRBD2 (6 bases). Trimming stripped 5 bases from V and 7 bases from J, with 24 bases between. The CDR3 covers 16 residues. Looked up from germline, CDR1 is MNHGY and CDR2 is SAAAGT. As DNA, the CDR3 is TGTGCCAGCAGTCCGGACACCTACAGCGTACGGGGGGAGCAGTACTTC. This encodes CASSPDTYSVRGEQYF.

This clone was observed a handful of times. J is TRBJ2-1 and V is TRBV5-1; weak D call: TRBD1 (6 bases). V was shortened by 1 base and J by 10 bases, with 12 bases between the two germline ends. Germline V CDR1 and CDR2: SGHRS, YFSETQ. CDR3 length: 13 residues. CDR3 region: CASSLYGQPEQFF. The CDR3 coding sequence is TGCGCCAGCAGCTTGTATGGACAGCCCGAGCAGTTCTTC.

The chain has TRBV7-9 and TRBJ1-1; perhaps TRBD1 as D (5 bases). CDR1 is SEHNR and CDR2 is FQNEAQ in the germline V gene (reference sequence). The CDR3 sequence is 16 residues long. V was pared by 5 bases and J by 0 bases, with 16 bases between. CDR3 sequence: CASSPRGEDMNTEAFF. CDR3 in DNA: TGTGCCAGCAGCCCCCGGGGGGAGGACATGAACACTGAAGCTTTCTTT.

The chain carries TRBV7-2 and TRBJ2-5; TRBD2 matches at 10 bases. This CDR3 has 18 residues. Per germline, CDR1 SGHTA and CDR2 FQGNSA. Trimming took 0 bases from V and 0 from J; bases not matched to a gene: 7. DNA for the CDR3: TGTGCCAGCAGCTTAGCACGTACTAGCGGGACGTACCAAGAGACCCAGTACTTC. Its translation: CASSLARTSGTYQETQYF.